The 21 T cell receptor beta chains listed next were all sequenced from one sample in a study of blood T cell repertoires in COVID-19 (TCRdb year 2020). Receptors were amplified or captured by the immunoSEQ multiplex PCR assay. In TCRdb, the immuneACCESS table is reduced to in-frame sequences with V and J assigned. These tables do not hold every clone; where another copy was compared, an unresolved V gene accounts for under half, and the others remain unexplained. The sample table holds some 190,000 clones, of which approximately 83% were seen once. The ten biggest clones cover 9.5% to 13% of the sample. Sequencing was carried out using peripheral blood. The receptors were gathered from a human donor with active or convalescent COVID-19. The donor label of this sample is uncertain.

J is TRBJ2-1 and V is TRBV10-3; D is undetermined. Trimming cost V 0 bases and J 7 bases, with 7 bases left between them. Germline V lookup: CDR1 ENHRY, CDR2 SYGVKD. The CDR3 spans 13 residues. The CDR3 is CAISESPFNEQFF. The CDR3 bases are TGTGCCATCAGTGAGTCCCCGTTTAATGAGCAGTTCTTC.

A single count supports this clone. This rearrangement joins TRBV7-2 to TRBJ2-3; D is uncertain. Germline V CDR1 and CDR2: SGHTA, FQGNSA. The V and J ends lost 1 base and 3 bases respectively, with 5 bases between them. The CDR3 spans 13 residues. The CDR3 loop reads CASSLGLTDTQYF. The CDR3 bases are TGTGCCAGCAGCTTAGGTCTGACAGATACGCAGTATTTT. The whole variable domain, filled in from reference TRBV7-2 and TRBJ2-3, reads GAGVSQSPSNKVTEKGKDVELRCDPISGHTALYWYRQSLGQGLEFLIYFQGNSAPDKSGLPSDRFSAERTGGSVSTLTIQRTQQEDSAVYLCASSLGLTDTQYFGPGTRLTVL.

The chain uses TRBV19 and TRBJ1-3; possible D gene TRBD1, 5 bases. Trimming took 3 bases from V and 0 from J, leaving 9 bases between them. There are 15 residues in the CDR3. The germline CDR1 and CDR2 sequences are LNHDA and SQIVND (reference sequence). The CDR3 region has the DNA TGTGCCAGTAGTATTCTGGGGGGCTCTGGAAACACCATATATTTT. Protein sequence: CASSILGGSGNTIYF.

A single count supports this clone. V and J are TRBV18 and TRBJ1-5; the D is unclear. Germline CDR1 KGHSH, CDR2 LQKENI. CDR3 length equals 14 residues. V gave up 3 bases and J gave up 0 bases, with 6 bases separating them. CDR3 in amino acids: CASSPEHSNQPQHF. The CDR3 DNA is TGTGCCAGCTCACCTGAGCATAGCAATCAGCCCCAGCATTTT.

In DNA form, the CDR3 reads TGTGCCAGAAGCATCCCAGCCGGACTAGCGGGCTACAATGAGCAGTTCTTC. Its translation: CARSIPAGLAGYNEQFF. This chain connects TRBV5-3 to TRBJ2-1; TRBD2 matches 11 bases. TRBV5-3 is classed as an ORF, of uncertain function. The CDR3 extends over 17 amino acids. V was clipped by 4 bases and J by 3 bases; unmatched bases: 9.

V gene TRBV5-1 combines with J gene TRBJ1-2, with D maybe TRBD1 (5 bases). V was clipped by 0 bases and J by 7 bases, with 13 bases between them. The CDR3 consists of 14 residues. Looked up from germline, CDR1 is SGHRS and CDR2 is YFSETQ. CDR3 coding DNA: TGCGCCAGCAGCTTGGGAGGCAGGGAAGGTGGCTACACCTTC. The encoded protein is CASSLGGREGGYTF.

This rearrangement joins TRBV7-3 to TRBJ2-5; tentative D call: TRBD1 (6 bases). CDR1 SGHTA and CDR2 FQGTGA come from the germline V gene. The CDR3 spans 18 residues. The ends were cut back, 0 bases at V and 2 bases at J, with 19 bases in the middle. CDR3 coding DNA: TGTGCCAGCAGCTTAACGATCCAGGGGCCTGGAATTCAAGAGACCCAGTACTTC. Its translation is CASSLTIQGPGIQETQYF.

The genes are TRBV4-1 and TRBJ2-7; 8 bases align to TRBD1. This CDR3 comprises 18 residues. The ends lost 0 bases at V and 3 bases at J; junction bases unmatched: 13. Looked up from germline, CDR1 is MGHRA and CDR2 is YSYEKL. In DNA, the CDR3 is TGCGCCAGCAGCCAAGACGTAATCAGGACAGGGCAGAACTACGAGCAGTACTTC. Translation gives CASSQDVIRTGQNYEQYF.

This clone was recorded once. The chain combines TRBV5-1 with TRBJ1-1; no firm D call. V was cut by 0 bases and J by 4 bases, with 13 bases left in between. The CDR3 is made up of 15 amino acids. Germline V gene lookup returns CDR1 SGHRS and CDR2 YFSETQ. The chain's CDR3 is CASSLDGNRGTEAFF. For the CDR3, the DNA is TGCGCCAGCAGCTTGGATGGGAACCGGGGCACTGAAGCTTTCTTT.

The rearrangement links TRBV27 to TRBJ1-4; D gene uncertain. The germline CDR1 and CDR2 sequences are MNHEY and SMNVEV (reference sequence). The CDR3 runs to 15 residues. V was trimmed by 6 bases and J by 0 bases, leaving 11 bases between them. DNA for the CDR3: TGTGCCAGCAGACCTCTGACTGCAACTAATGAAAAACTGTTTTTT. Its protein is CASRPLTATNEKLFF.

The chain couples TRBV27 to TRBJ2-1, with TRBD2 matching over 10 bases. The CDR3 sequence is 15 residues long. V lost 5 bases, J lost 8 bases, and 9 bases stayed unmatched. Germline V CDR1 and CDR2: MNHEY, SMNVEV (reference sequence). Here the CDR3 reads CASSTTSGRGHEQFF. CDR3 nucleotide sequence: TGTGCCAGCAGTACGACAAGCGGGAGGGGCCATGAGCAGTTCTTC.

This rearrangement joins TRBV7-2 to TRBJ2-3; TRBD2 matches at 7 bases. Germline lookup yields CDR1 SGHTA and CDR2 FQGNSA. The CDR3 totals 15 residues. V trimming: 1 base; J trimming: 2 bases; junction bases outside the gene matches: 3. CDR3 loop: CASSLVRGDTDTQYF. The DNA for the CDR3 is TGTGCCAGCAGCTTAGTACGGGGGGACACAGATACGCAGTATTTT.

The CDR3 loop reads CAWGRQGADEQYF. CDR3 coding DNA: TGTGCCTGGGGGCGGCAGGGGGCAGACGAGCAGTACTTC. The chain employs TRBV30 and TRBJ2-7; 8 positions match TRBD1. With 5 bases clipped from V and 5 bases from J, the junction kept 8 bases outside the gene matches. The CDR3 is made up of 13 amino acids. Germline assignment: CDR1 GTSNPN and CDR2 SVGIG (reference sequence).

The CDR3 protein is CASSLAGGSGETQYF. The CDR3 nucleotides read TGTGCCAGCAGCTTAGCGGGGGGATCCGGTGAGACCCAGTACTTC. The chain is built from TRBV6-2 or TRBV6-3 and TRBJ2-5, with TRBD2 matching over 10 bases. Germline loops: CDR1 MNHEY, CDR2 SVGEGT. This CDR3 region has 15 residues. With 6 bases clipped from V and 5 bases from J, the junction kept 9 bases outside the gene matches.

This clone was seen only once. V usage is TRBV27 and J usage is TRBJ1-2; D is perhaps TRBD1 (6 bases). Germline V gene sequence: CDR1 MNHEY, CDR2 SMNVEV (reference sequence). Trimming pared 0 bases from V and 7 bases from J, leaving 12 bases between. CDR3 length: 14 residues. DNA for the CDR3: TGTGCCAGCAGTTTATCGCCACAGGGCGGTGGCTACACCTTC. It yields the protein CASSLSPQGGGYTF.

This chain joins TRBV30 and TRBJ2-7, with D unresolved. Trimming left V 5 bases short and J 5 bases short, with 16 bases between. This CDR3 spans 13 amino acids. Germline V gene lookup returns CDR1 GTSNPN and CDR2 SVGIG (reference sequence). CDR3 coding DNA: TGTGCCTGGTCCCCGGGTTTAGACCACGAGCAGTACTTC. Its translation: CAWSPGLDHEQYF.

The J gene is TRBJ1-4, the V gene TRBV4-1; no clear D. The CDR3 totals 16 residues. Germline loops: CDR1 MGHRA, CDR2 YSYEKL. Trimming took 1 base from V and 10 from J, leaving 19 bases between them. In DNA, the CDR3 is TGCGCCAGCAGCCAAGCACCCGCGACCCCCGGGGTAAAACTGTTTTTT. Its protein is CASSQAPATPGVKLFF.

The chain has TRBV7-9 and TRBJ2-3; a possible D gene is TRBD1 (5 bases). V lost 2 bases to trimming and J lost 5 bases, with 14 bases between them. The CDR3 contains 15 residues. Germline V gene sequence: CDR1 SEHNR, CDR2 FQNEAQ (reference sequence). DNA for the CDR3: TGTGCCAGCAGCTTATCTTCAGGGTTTGGAGATACGCAGTATTTT. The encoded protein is CASSLSSGFGDTQYF. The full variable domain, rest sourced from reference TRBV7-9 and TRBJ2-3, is DTGVSQNPRHKITKRGQNVTFRCDPISEHNRLYWYRQTLGQGPEFLTYFQNEAQLEKSRLLSDRFSAERPKGSFSTLEIQRTEQGDSAMYLCASSLSSGFGDTQYFGPGTRLTVL.

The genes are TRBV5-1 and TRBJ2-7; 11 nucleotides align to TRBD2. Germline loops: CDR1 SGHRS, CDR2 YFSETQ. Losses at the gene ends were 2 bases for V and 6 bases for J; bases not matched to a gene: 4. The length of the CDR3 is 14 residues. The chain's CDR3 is CASSFSGRASEQYF. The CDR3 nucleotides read TGCGCCAGCAGCTTTAGCGGGAGGGCCTCCGAGCAGTACTTC.

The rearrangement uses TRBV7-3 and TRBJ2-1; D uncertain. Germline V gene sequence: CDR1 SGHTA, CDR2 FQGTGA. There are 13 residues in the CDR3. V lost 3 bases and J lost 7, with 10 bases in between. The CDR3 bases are TGTGCCAGCAGCTTCCCCGGGTTAAATGAGCAGTTCTTC. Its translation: CASSFPGLNEQFF.

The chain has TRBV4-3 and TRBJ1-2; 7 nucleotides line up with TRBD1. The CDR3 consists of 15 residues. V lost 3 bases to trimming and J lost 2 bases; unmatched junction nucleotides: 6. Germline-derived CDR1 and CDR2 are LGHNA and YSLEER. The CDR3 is CASSQYRGENYGYTF. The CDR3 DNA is TGCGCCAGCAGCCAGTACAGGGGAGAAAACTATGGCTACACCTTC.